These T cell receptor beta chains were read from a single sample in a study of blood T cells in healthy people across ages. A single record per CDR3 protein comes from TCRdb applying MiXCR to the 5' RACE reads. The sample has some 880,000 distinct CDR3 sequences; 30% to 45% are singletons. The material sequenced was blood. The receptors here all came from a man younger than 35 in good health. Each CDR3 is given with its conserved first and last residue. D genes are given only for firm matches. Clone sizes are given selectively: once, few, many, or a class where the clone is expanded.

abundance: -; len: 15; j_gene: TRBJ2-2; v_gene: TRBV9; d_gene: -; CDR3nt: TGTGCCAGCAGCGTAGTAGCCTCAGGGGCCGGGGAGCTGTTTTTT; CDR3aa: CASSVVASGAGELFF
abundance: few; len: 13; j_gene: TRBJ2-1; v_gene: TRBV7-2; d_gene: -; CDR3nt: TGTGCCAGCAGCACACCTTTGGCCAATGAGCAGTTCTTC; CDR3aa: CASSTPLANEQFF
abundance: -; len: 12; j_gene: TRBJ2-1; v_gene: TRBV7-8; d_gene: -; CDR3nt: TGTGCCAGCAGCGCCCAGGGCAGTGAGCAGTTCTTC; CDR3aa: CASSAQGSEQFF
abundance: -; len: 16; j_gene: TRBJ1-5; v_gene: TRBV20-1; d_gene: -; CDR3nt: TGCAGTGCTAGAGATGCCCTGACGGGGGCGACTCAGCCCCAGCATTTT; CDR3aa: CSARDALTGATQPQHF
abundance: few; len: 16; j_gene: TRBJ2-2; v_gene: TRBV9; d_gene: TRBD2; CDR3nt: TGTGCCAGCAGCGCTAACCCTAGCGGGGACACCGGGGAGCTGTTTTTT; CDR3aa: CASSANPSGDTGELFF
abundance: few; len: 15; j_gene: TRBJ2-2; v_gene: TRBV9; d_gene: -; CDR3nt: TGTGCCAGCAGGGCAGGGTCGACGAGCACCGGGGAGCTGTTTTTT; CDR3aa: CASRAGSTSTGELFF
abundance: -; len: 20; j_gene: TRBJ1-2; v_gene: TRBV24-1; d_gene: -; CDR3nt: TGTGCCACCAGATACCAAAGACAGTACCATCACTCCAGCTTTATCTATGGCTACACCTTC; CDR3aa: CATRYQRQYHHSSFIYGYTF
abundance: few; len: 17; j_gene: TRBJ2-1; v_gene: TRBV7-2; d_gene: -; CDR3nt: TGTGCCAGCAGCCCCAATAGGGCGCTTCTACTTATCAATGAGCAGTTCTTC; CDR3aa: CASSPNRALLLINEQFF
abundance: -; len: 16; j_gene: TRBJ1-2; v_gene: TRBV6-5; d_gene: -; CDR3nt: TGTGCCAGCAGTTTATTACAATCGGGGCCCAACTATGGCTACACCTTC; CDR3aa: CASSLLQSGPNYGYTF
abundance: -; len: 16; j_gene: TRBJ2-5; v_gene: TRBV7-2; d_gene: -; CDR3nt: TGTGCCAGCAGCATGACCGGGACAAATCCCTACAATGAGCAGTACTTC; CDR3aa: CASSMTGTNPYNEQYF
abundance: few; len: 13; j_gene: TRBJ2-2; v_gene: TRBV7-2; d_gene: -; CDR3nt: TGTGCCAGCAGCCCGATGGGCTCCGGGGAGCTGTTTTTT; CDR3aa: CASSPMGSGELFF
abundance: -; len: 14; j_gene: TRBJ2-1; v_gene: TRBV5-5; d_gene: TRBD1; CDR3nt: TGTGCCAGCAGCTTGGGGACAGGGTGGAATGAGCAGTTCTTC; CDR3aa: CASSLGTGWNEQFF
abundance: many; len: 15; j_gene: TRBJ2-1; v_gene: TRBV9; d_gene: TRBD2; CDR3nt: TGTGCCAGCAGCGTAGGCGGGGGGGTCTACAATGAGCAGTTCTTC; CDR3aa: CASSVGGGVYNEQFF
abundance: -; len: 13; j_gene: TRBJ1-2; v_gene: TRBV2; d_gene: TRBD1; CDR3nt: TGTGCCAGCCCGGACAGGGGAAACTATGGCTACACCTTC; CDR3aa: CASPDRGNYGYTF
abundance: -; len: 15; j_gene: TRBJ2-2; v_gene: TRBV12-3/TRBV12-4; d_gene: -; CDR3nt: TGTGCCAGCAGTTTAGGGGGACACCAAACCGGGGAGCTGTTTTTT; CDR3aa: CASSLGGHQTGELFF
abundance: few; len: 18; j_gene: TRBJ1-5; v_gene: TRBV21-1; d_gene: -; CDR3nt: TGTGCCAGCAGCAAAAGCGAACCGGGATGGCGCGGCAATCAGCCCCAGCATTTT; CDR3aa: CASSKSEPGWRGNQPQHF
abundance: -; len: 16; j_gene: TRBJ2-3; v_gene: TRBV14; d_gene: -; CDR3nt: TGTGCCAGCAGCCAAGATTCAGGGGCTAGCACAGATACGCAGTATTTT; CDR3aa: CASSQDSGASTDTQYF
abundance: -; len: 16; j_gene: TRBJ2-3; v_gene: TRBV5-1; d_gene: TRBD1; CDR3nt: TGCGCCAGCAGCTCCGACAGGGACCTAAGCACAGATACGCAGTATTTT; CDR3aa: CASSSDRDLSTDTQYF
abundance: -; len: 12; j_gene: TRBJ2-1; v_gene: TRBV2; d_gene: -; CDR3nt: TGTGCCAGCAGTCCGACACGGCGGGATTGGTTCTTC; CDR3aa: CASSPTRRDWFF
abundance: -; len: 17; j_gene: TRBJ2-3; v_gene: TRBV5-1; d_gene: TRBD2; CDR3nt: TGCGCCAGCAGAAGGGGACGGGCTAGCGGAAACACAGATACGCAGTATTTT; CDR3aa: CASRRGRASGNTDTQYF
abundance: few; len: 12; j_gene: TRBJ2-1; v_gene: TRBV20-1; d_gene: TRBD2; CDR3nt: TGCAGGCCTAGTGGCGGGGGGCGGGAGCAGTTCTTC; CDR3aa: CRPSGGGREQFF
abundance: -; len: 18; j_gene: TRBJ1-5; v_gene: TRBV7-3; d_gene: -; CDR3nt: TGTGCCAGCAGCTTAAAGGAGGGGCGGCGGGTTGGCAATCAGCCCCAGCATTTT; CDR3aa: CASSLKEGRRVGNQPQHF
abundance: -; len: 14; j_gene: TRBJ1-5; v_gene: TRBV20-1; d_gene: -; CDR3nt: TGCAGTGCTAGAGCCGAAGGGGGGAGTCAGCCCCAGCATTTT; CDR3aa: CSARAEGGSQPQHF
abundance: -; len: 12; j_gene: TRBJ2-7; v_gene: TRBV28; d_gene: -; CDR3nt: TGTGCCTCGGCTGCCCCACCCTACGAGCAGTACTTC; CDR3aa: CASAAPPYEQYF
abundance: -; len: 11; j_gene: TRBJ1-2; v_gene: TRBV20-1; d_gene: -; CDR3nt: TGCAGTGCTAGGGATGATGAGAGCTACACCTTC; CDR3aa: CSARDDESYTF
abundance: -; len: 14; j_gene: TRBJ2-5; v_gene: TRBV3-1; d_gene: TRBD1; CDR3nt: TGTGCCAGCAGCCCCCGACAGGGATGGGAGACCCAGTACTTC; CDR3aa: CASSPRQGWETQYF
abundance: -; len: 16; j_gene: TRBJ2-7; v_gene: TRBV2; d_gene: -; CDR3nt: TGTGCCAGCAGTGAAGGTAGTGGGACTGCCTCCTACGAGCAGTACTTC; CDR3aa: CASSEGSGTASYEQYF
abundance: -; len: 12; j_gene: TRBJ1-1; v_gene: TRBV20-1; d_gene: -; CDR3nt: TGCAGTGCTAGAGGCGGGATCACTGAAGCTTTCTTT; CDR3aa: CSARGGITEAFF
abundance: -; len: 14; j_gene: TRBJ1-4; v_gene: TRBV4-1; d_gene: -; CDR3nt: TGCGCCAACAGCCAGCGGGGGCCTATCGAAAAACTGTTTTTT; CDR3aa: CANSQRGPIEKLFF
abundance: once; len: 16; j_gene: TRBJ2-1; v_gene: TRBV2; d_gene: -; CDR3nt: TGTGCCAGCAGAGCCGAGGGCGACCCACCTCAAGAGACCCAGTTCTTC; CDR3aa: CASRAEGDPPQETQFF
abundance: -; len: 13; j_gene: TRBJ2-3; v_gene: TRBV4-1; d_gene: -; CDR3nt: TGCGCCAGCAGCCAAGATGAGGAGACGGCGCAGTATTTT; CDR3aa: CASSQDEETAQYF
abundance: -; len: 19; j_gene: TRBJ2-3; v_gene: TRBV11-2; d_gene: TRBD2; CDR3nt: TGTGCCAGCAGCTCTGGAGATGGACTAGCGGGGGGGCGGGTAGATACGCAGTATTTT; CDR3aa: CASSSGDGLAGGRVDTQYF
abundance: many; len: 14; j_gene: TRBJ2-1; v_gene: TRBV20-1; d_gene: -; CDR3nt: TGCAGTGCTAGACGCGGGGCGACCAACAATGAGCAGTTCTTC; CDR3aa: CSARRGATNNEQFF
abundance: many; len: 16; j_gene: TRBJ2-5; v_gene: TRBV6-6; d_gene: -; CDR3nt: TGTGCCAGCAGTGACCCTGGGGGTCCATCAATAGAGACCCAGTACTTC; CDR3aa: CASSDPGGPSIETQYF
abundance: -; len: 16; j_gene: TRBJ1-1; v_gene: TRBV2; d_gene: TRBD1; CDR3nt: TGTGCCAGCAGCCTGGACAGGGCGGTGAGGAACACTGAAGCTTTCTTT; CDR3aa: CASSLDRAVRNTEAFF
abundance: -; len: 16; j_gene: TRBJ2-3; v_gene: TRBV29-1; d_gene: -; CDR3nt: TGCAGCGTTGAGTATGGCGTGGAGTATCGGTCAGATACGCAGTATTTT; CDR3aa: CSVEYGVEYRSDTQYF
abundance: few; len: 14; j_gene: TRBJ1-2; v_gene: TRBV25-1; d_gene: -; CDR3nt: TGTGCCAGCAGTCCGCGAGAAAAGGACTATGGCTACACCTTC; CDR3aa: CASSPREKDYGYTF